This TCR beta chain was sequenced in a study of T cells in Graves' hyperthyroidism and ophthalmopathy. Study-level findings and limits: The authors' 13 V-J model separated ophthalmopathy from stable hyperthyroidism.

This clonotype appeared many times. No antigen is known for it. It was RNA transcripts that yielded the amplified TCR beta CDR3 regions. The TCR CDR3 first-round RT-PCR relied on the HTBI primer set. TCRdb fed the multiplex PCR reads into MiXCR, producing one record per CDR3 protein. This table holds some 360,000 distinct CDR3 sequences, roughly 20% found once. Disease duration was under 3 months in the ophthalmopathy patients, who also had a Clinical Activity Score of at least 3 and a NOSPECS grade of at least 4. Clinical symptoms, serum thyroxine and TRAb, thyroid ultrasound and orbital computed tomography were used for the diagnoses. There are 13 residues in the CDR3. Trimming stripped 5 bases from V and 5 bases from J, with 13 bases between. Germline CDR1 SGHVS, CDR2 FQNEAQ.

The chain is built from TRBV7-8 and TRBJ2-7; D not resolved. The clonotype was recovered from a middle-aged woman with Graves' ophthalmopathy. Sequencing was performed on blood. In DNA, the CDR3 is TGTGCCAGCAGCACTGGATTCAAAAACGAGCAGTACTTC. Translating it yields CASSTGFKNEQYF.